The 32 T cell receptor beta chains presented below share a single source sample, sequenced in a study of OX40 agonist ivuxolimab in advanced cancers. Produced via immunoSEQ multiplex PCR; TCRdb's table is partial and in-frame only. The table has roughly 80,000 clones, more than 90% seen once; the top ten hold around 0.7%. The sequenced sample was CD4+ or CD8+ T cells sorted from blood, obtained in a trial of the OX40 agonist ivuxolimab. The receptors were sampled from an adult with an advanced solid tumor such as melanoma, head and neck, liver or kidney cancer.

In nucleotides, the CDR3 is TGTGCCAGCAAGAAGAGGGATCAAGAGACCCAGTACTTC. Translation: CASKKRDQETQYF. The chain employs TRBV28 and TRBJ2-5; the D gene is possibly TRBD2 (5 bases). The CDR3 extends over 13 amino acids. CDR1 is MDHEN and CDR2 is SYDVKM in the germline V gene. The V end lost 7 bases, the J end lost 2 bases, and 11 bases lay between the germline ends. Full variable domain (missing parts from reference TRBV28 and TRBJ2-5): DVKVTQSSRYLVKRTGEKVFLECVQDMDHENMFWYRQDPGLGLRLIYFSYDVKMKEKGDIPEGYSVSREKKERFSLILESASTNQTSMYLCASKKRDQETQYFGPGTRLLVL.

The chain joins TRBV19 to TRBJ2-1, with a possible D match to TRBD2 (6 bases). The V gene lost 7 bases and the J gene lost 6 bases, with 16 bases spanning the gap. This CDR3 contains 14 residues. Germline CDR1 is LNHDA and CDR2 is SQIVND (reference sequence). This CDR3 is CASTPGRRVNEQFF. The CDR3 DNA reads as TGTGCCAGTACCCCAGGACGGAGGGTCAATGAGCAGTTCTTC.

V usage is TRBV5-1 and J usage is TRBJ2-4; D possibly uses TRBD1 or TRBD2 (6 bases each). Germline-derived CDR1 and CDR2 are SGHRS and YFSETQ. The V end was cut by 3 bases, the J end by 6 bases, with 19 bases between. This CDR3 spans 16 amino acids. The CDR3 sequence is CASSSDSSGAGNIQYF. The CDR3 coding sequence is TGCGCCAGCAGCTCGGACAGTAGCGGAGCCGGAAACATTCAGTACTTC.

The gene calls are TRBV6-6 and TRBJ1-4; a weak D match, TRBD1 (5 bases). The CDR3 consists of 14 residues. Germline CDR1 MNHNY, CDR2 SVGAGI (reference sequence). The germline V and J ends were trimmed by 2 bases and 4 bases, with 8 bases remaining between them. CDR3 sequence: CASSYRDGNEKLFF. The DNA of the CDR3 is TGTGCCAGCAGTTACCGGGACGGTAATGAAAAACTGTTTTTT.

V gene TRBV4-2 combines with J gene TRBJ1-5; D gene uncertain. The CDR3 covers 14 residues. Trimming stripped 0 bases from V and 5 bases from J, with 8 bases between. Germline CDR1 LGHNA, CDR2 YNFKEQ. This CDR3 reads CASSQDPTDQPQHF. CDR3 sequence (DNA): TGTGCCAGCAGCCAAGACCCCACCGATCAGCCCCAGCATTTT.

The chain employs TRBV15 and TRBJ2-5; TRBD1 might be the D (6 bases). Germline assignment: CDR1 LNHNV and CDR2 YYDKDF (reference sequence). This CDR3 comprises 15 residues. The V and J ends lost 8 bases and 0 bases respectively, with 16 bases between them. The CDR3: CATSNPRGYQETQYF. In DNA, the CDR3 is TGTGCCACCTCGAACCCGAGGGGGTACCAAGAGACCCAGTACTTC.

This chain joins TRBV13 and TRBJ2-7; D remains unclear. Trimming stripped 5 bases from V and 4 bases from J, with 12 bases between. The germline CDR1 and CDR2 sequences are PRHDT and FYEKMQ (reference sequence). The length of the CDR3 is 13 residues. The CDR3 bases are TGTGCCAGCAGCCGACGGGCAAGTTACGAGCAGTACTTC. It translates to CASSRRASYEQYF. The full variable domain, in which reference TRBV13 and TRBJ2-7 provide the parts outside the CDR3, is AAGVIQSPRHLIKEKRETATLKCYPIPRHDTVYWYQQGPGQDPQFLISFYEKMQSDKGSIPDRFSAQQFSDYHSELNMSSLELGDSALYFCASSRRASYEQYFGPGTRLTVT.

This clone was observed a few times. Other DNA sequences in the same sample also yield this CDR3. DNA of the CDR3: TGTGCCAGCAGTTTTTCCTCCTACGAGCAGTACTTC. This codes for CASSFSSYEQYF. The chain employs TRBV28 and TRBJ2-7, with no clear D. Germline CDR1 is MDHEN and CDR2 is SYDVKM. This CDR3 region has 12 residues. V gave up 3 bases and J gave up 0 bases, with 3 bases separating them.

This rearrangement joins TRBV4-3 to TRBJ2-2; the D is unclear. V gave up 0 bases and J gave up 2 bases, with 4 bases separating them. CDR3 length: 14 residues. Germline loops: CDR1 LGHNA, CDR2 YSLEER. CDR3 sequence: CASSQDPNTGELFF. The DNA of the CDR3 is TGCGCCAGCAGCCAAGATCCTAACACCGGGGAGCTGTTTTTT.

This chain connects TRBV5-8 to TRBJ2-1; D is uncertain. CDR1 is SGHTS and CDR2 is YDEGEE in the germline V gene. This CDR3 is built from 15 residues. V was clipped by 2 bases and J by 9 bases, with 18 bases between them. The CDR3 loop is CASSFSGRRLAEQFF. Here the CDR3 DNA reads TGTGCCAGCAGCTTCTCCGGGCGACGGCTCGCTGAGCAGTTCTTC.

The V gene is TRBV19, the J gene TRBJ2-7, with D possibly being TRBD2 (6 bases). Trimming took off 0 bases at V and 2 bases at J, with 20 bases between the two ends. This CDR3 has 18 amino acids. CDR1 is LNHDA and CDR2 is SQIVND in the germline V gene (reference sequence). CDR3 sequence reads: CASSIDGPGGLFTYEQYF. The CDR3 bases are TGTGCCAGTAGTATAGATGGACCCGGGGGACTTTTTACCTACGAGCAGTACTTC. Supplemented by reference TRBV19 and TRBJ2-7, the full variable domain reads DGGITQSPKYLFRKEGQNVTLSCEQNLNHDAMYWYRQDPGQGLRLIYYSQIVNDFQKGDIAEGYSVSREKKESFPLTVTSAQKNPTAFYLCASSIDGPGGLFTYEQYFGPGTRLTVT.

V usage is TRBV5-1 and J usage is TRBJ2-5; D is uncertain. The germline gives CDR1 SGHRS, CDR2 YFSETQ. The CDR3 is made up of 15 amino acids. Trimming stripped 0 bases from V and 1 base from J, with 10 bases between. CDR3 coding DNA: TGCGCCAGCAGCTTGGGCCGGCTGGGCCAAGAGACCCAGTACTTC. The encoded protein is CASSLGRLGQETQYF. Filled out from reference TRBV5-1 and TRBJ2-5, the complete variable domain reads KAGVTQTPRYLIKTRGQQVTLSCSPISGHRSVSWYQQTPGQGLQFLFEYFSETQRNKGNFPGRFSGRQFSNSRSEMNVSTLELGDSALYLCASSLGRLGQETQYFGPGTRLLVL.

The chain employs TRBV4-2 and TRBJ1-1; D call uncertain. Per germline, CDR1 LGHNA and CDR2 YNFKEQ. Trimming stripped 1 base from V and 4 bases from J, with 13 bases between. The CDR3 runs 15 residues. This CDR3 is CASSQGSRVGTEAFF. CDR3 nucleotide sequence: TGTGCCAGCAGCCAAGGGAGTCGGGTGGGCACTGAAGCTTTCTTT.

J is TRBJ2-1 and V is TRBV4-1; 14 nucleotides agree with TRBD2. The junction had 3 bases not matched to a gene; V was cut back by 1 base and J by 7 bases. The CDR3 loop spans 16 amino acids. Germline CDR1 reads MGHRA; CDR2 reads YSYEKL. Written as DNA, the CDR3 is TGCGCCAGCAGCCAAGGTCGGACTAGCGGGGGGAATGAGCAGTTCTTC. Protein product: CASSQGRTSGGNEQFF.

This chain uses TRBV10-3 with TRBJ2-7, with 14 positions matching TRBD2. Germline CDR1 is ENHRY and CDR2 is SYGVKD. The V and J ends lost 8 bases and 0 bases, in that order; junction bases with no gene match: 6. The CDR3 has 16 amino acids. The CDR3 DNA follows: TGTGCCATCGCCGGACTAGCGGGAGGTCACTCCTACGAGCAGTACTTC. The encoded protein is CAIAGLAGGHSYEQYF.

The chain has TRBV21-1 and TRBJ2-7; the listed D gene, TRBD2, was not tested against the DNA. TRBV21-1 is described as a pseudogene. The CDR3 has 17 residues. The CDR3 here is CASSKGSRGGRIHEQYF. The CDR3 nucleotides read TGTGCCAGCAGCAAAGGGTCGCGCGGGGGGCGCATCCACGAGCAGTACTTC.

The rearrangement uses TRBV7-2 and TRBJ1-1, with 12 bases lining up with TRBD1. CDR1 and CDR2 (germline): SGHTA, FQGNSA. CDR3 length: 14 residues. Germline trimming cut 5 bases from V and 10 bases from J; bases unmatched to any gene: 8. CDR3 nucleotides: TGTGCCAGCAGCCCGCGGGACAGGGGGCTTCGAGCTTTCTTT. Amino acid sequence: CASSPRDRGLRAFF.

A single count supports this clone. V and J are TRBV4-1 and TRBJ1-5, with D uncertain. The CDR3 runs 15 residues. The V gene's germline CDR1 is MGHRA and CDR2 YSYEKL. Trimming removed 0 bases at V and 1 base at J, with 7 bases between. CDR3 loop: CASSQDSQSNQPQHF. In DNA form, the CDR3 reads TGCGCCAGCAGCCAAGATAGTCAGAGCAATCAGCCCCAGCATTTT.

The chain is built from TRBV6-1 and TRBJ2-7, with D possibly called TRBD1 or TRBD2 (5 bases each). CDR1 is MNHNS and CDR2 is SASEGT in the germline V gene. The CDR3 runs 14 residues. V lost 2 bases to trimming and J lost 2 bases, with 10 bases between them. The CDR3 loop is CASSELWGPYEQYF. CDR3 in DNA: TGTGCCAGCAGTGAATTATGGGGACCCTACGAGCAGTACTTC.

V gene TRBV6-1 combines with J gene TRBJ2-1, with 8 bases fitting TRBD2. This CDR3 contains 15 residues. Germline V gives CDR1 MNHNS, CDR2 SASEGT. The V gene end was trimmed by 4 bases and the J gene end by 9 bases; junction bases not matched to a gene: 11. DNA of the CDR3: TGTGCCAGCAGTGCTTCGTTAGCGGGACGAGGTGAGCAGTTCTTC. Encoded protein: CASSASLAGRGEQFF.

This sequence joins TRBV28 and TRBJ2-7, with D possibly matching TRBD2 (6 bases). The CDR3 totals 12 residues. Germline CDR1 reads MDHEN; CDR2 reads SYDVKM. Trimming stripped 5 bases from V and 4 bases from J, with 9 bases between. This CDR3 reads CASSRGGYEQYF. CDR3 bases: TGTGCCAGCAGTCGAGGAGGGTACGAGCAGTACTTC.

The chain is built from TRBV6-6 and TRBJ1-3, with unresolved D. Germline loops: CDR1 MNHNY, CDR2 SVGAGI (reference sequence). The CDR3 extends over 14 amino acids. The V end was cut by 2 bases, the J end by 0 bases, with 5 bases between. The CDR3 loop reads CASSYTDSGNTIYF. The CDR3 bases are TGTGCCAGCAGTTACACCGACTCTGGAAACACCATATATTTT.

This clone was counted once. The chain recombines TRBV6-5 with TRBJ1-3; D not certain. The CDR3 runs 15 residues. The germline V and J ends were trimmed by 8 bases and 0 bases, with 14 bases remaining between them. Germline CDR1 reads MNHEY; CDR2 reads SVGAGI. In nucleotides, the CDR3 is TGTGCCAGCTACCAACCCCAGACCTCTGGAAACACCATATATTTT. It translates to CASYQPQTSGNTIYF.

The rearrangement joins TRBV19 to TRBJ2-5; the D is unclear. The CDR3 length is 14 residues. Deletions cut 3 bases from V and 2 bases from J, with 10 bases between. Germline V gene sequence: CDR1 LNHDA, CDR2 SQIVND (reference sequence). The CDR3 reads CASSMGGLQETQYF. The DNA for the CDR3 is TGTGCCAGTAGTATGGGCGGCCTACAAGAGACCCAGTACTTC.

The V and J genes are TRBV5-4 and TRBJ1-1, with TRBD1 identical over 7 bases. This CDR3 comprises 15 residues. Germline V gene sequence: CDR1 SGHNT, CDR2 YYREEE (reference sequence). J was trimmed by 7 bases and V by 0 bases; bases with no gene match: 9. Here the CDR3 DNA reads TGTGCCAGCAGCTTGGTAGGGGGCAGTCCCCATGAAGCTTTCTTT. This sequence encodes CASSLVGGSPHEAFF.

The chain employs TRBV7-2 and TRBJ2-5; TRBD1 agrees at 7 bases. V lost 5 bases to trimming and J lost 0 bases; unmatched junction nucleotides: 3. CDR1 SGHTA and CDR2 FQGNSA come from the germline V gene. The CDR3 loop spans 14 amino acids. The CDR3 loop is CASSRDSYQETQYF. CDR3 DNA: TGTGCCAGCAGCAGGGACAGCTACCAAGAGACCCAGTACTTC.

This sequence joins TRBV11-2 and TRBJ2-7; the match to TRBD1 covers 8 bases. The ends lost 5 bases at V and 7 bases at J; junction bases unmatched: 13. The V gene's germline CDR1 is SGHAT and CDR2 FQNNGV. This CDR3 comprises 15 residues. CDR3 sequence (DNA): TGTGCCAGCAGCCTTTACCGGACAGGGTGGAGTGAGCAGTACTTC. Residues: CASSLYRTGWSEQYF.

The count of this clone is one. This chain links TRBV6-5 with TRBJ2-7; D possibly corresponds to TRBD2 (6 bases). CDR1 and CDR2 (germline): MNHEY, SVGAGI. The CDR3 has 14 amino acids. Trimming took off 1 base at V and 4 bases at J, with 11 bases between the two ends. The CDR3 bases are TGTGCCAGCAGTTACTGGGACGGGGGTTACGAGCAGTACTTC. The encoded protein is CASSYWDGGYEQYF.

V usage is TRBV7-2 and J usage is TRBJ2-1, with 9 bases that match TRBD2. In germline, CDR1 is SGHTA, CDR2 FQGNSA. The CDR3 sequence is 16 residues long. V shed 5 bases and J 7 bases; nucleotides not matched to a gene: 12. CDR3 amino acids: CASSMEGTSPENEQFF. For the CDR3, the DNA is TGTGCCAGCAGCATGGAAGGGACTAGCCCGGAGAATGAGCAGTTCTTC.

V usage is TRBV11-3 and J usage is TRBJ1-5; no clear D. V lost 6 bases, J lost 0 bases, and 6 bases lay in between. The CDR3 has 13 residues. The germline V gene has CDR1 SGHNT and CDR2 YENEEA. The CDR3 spells CASSKSSNQPQHF. CDR3 coding DNA: TGTGCCAGCAGTAAGAGTAGCAATCAGCCCCAGCATTTT. Drawing the rest from reference TRBV11-3 and TRBJ1-5, the complete variable domain is EAGVVQSPRYKIIEKKQPVAFWCNPISGHNTLYWYLQNLGQGPELLIRYENEEAVDDSQLPKDRFSAERLKGVDSTLKIQPAELGDSAVYLCASSKSSNQPQHFGDGTRLSIL.

The chain couples TRBV9 to TRBJ2-5; tentatively, D is TRBD1 (6 bases). Per germline, CDR1 SGDLS and CDR2 YYNGEE. The V end lost 1 base, the J end lost 4 bases, and 14 bases lay between the germline ends. The CDR3 is 15 residues long. The CDR3 nucleotides are TGTGCCAGCAGCGTACAGGGGTCGAAAGTAGAGACCCAGTACTTC. Its protein product is CASSVQGSKVETQYF.

J is TRBJ2-3 and V is TRBV7-9; D is perhaps TRBD1 or TRBD2 (5 bases each). V lost 6 bases and J 7 bases, leaving 20 bases between the germline ends. The CDR3 totals 15 residues. Germline-derived CDR1 and CDR2 are SEHNR and FQNEAQ (reference sequence). The CDR3: CASSPPRLGENTQYF. CDR3 in DNA: TGTGCCAGCAGTCCCCCTCGCCTAGGGGAGAATACGCAGTATTTT.